The present entry profiles one TCR beta chain with its context. Authors' methods: Amplification of reference gene primers provided the estimated nucleated cell counts. Repertoires were generated with immunoSEQ multiplex PCR, while TCRdb's copy carries only in-frame clones and drops some. V and J calls and clone size come straight from that table; D and trimming were deduced from the DNA. Of approximately 170,000 clones in the sample, about 86% were seen once. These data are taken from a study of blood T cell repertoires in COVID-19. For the study at large: Specimens from acute and convalescent COVID-19 originated in the United States, Italy and Spain. From T cells, B-cell-depleted T cells, or PBMCs came the material, which was cDNA or gDNA.

V lost 3 bases and J lost 4; bases outside the gene matches: 6. This CDR3 has 16 amino acids. The germline V gene has CDR1 GTSNPN and CDR2 SVGIG (reference sequence). The receptor comes from a young man with active or convalescent COVID-19. Sequencing was carried out using peripheral blood. The rearrangement joins TRBV30 to TRBJ2-6; the match to TRBD1 covers 10 bases. The CDR3 loop reads CAWSLGQGRGANVLTF. The DNA of the CDR3 is TGTGCCTGGAGCTTGGGACAGGGGAGGGGGGCCAACGTCCTGACTTTC.